This T cell receptor beta chain was retrieved from a study of Tregs in tolerant kidney transplant recipients. At the level of the study: A 3-day belatacept mixed lymphocyte reaction, sometimes plus 5-day graft donor restimulation, preceded CD4+CD25+CD127- sorting.

As regards this clone: The antigen remains unidentified.

The table came from immunoSEQ multiplex PCR; TCRdb's copy has only in-frame clones and leaves some out. Of around 30,000 clones listed, 65% to 85% are singletons. With V trimmed by 0 bases and J by 2 bases, 2 bases remained unmatched. This CDR3 region has 15 residues. The germline gives CDR1 SGDLS, CDR2 YYNGEE. Study-wide results and limits: This study did not directly address biological reproducibility.

Sequencing was done on a sample of Tregs from blood cultured with allogeneic cells. The V call is TRBV9, the J call TRBJ2-1, with 7 positions matching TRBD2. The receptor's source is a human donor in good health. The chain's CDR3 is CASSVEGTTYNEQFF. CDR3 bases: TGTGCCAGCAGCGTAGAAGGGACTACCTACAATGAGCAGTTCTTC.